This T cell receptor (beta chain) is from a study of shared clonotypes between healthy human individuals. Study-level points and caveats: Among donors, the sharing of clonotypes was expected to be influenced by sequencing depth.

Trimming left V 6 bases short and J 3 bases short, with 9 bases between. The CDR3 runs to 11 residues. Per the germline V gene, CDR1 is SQVTM and CDR2 is ANQGSEA. Only in-frame clones appear in the TCRdb table, and some are missing; sequencing was by immunoSEQ multiplex PCR. The repertoire holds about 2.3 million clones, with 92% as singletons. Notes on this clone: Antigen: not known.

Sequences were obtained from naive CD4+ T cells from PBMCs. Subset specified: CD45RA+ positively selected. This chain joins TRBV29-1 and TRBJ2-7, with D possibly TRBD2 on 5 matching bases. This TCR was sampled from a man aged 18 to 35 in good health. Some clones in this sample may be carry-over from other donors' samples. The CDR3 DNA follows: TGCAGCGTAACCGGGGACTACGAGCAGTACTTC. Translated: CSVTGDYEQYF.